The 10 T cell receptor beta chains in this list originate from one sample, sequenced in a study of cytomegalovirus exposure and HLA in healthy donors. This PCR relied on a set of 60 Vbeta primers and 13 Jbeta primers. Assay used: immunoSEQ multiplex PCR; TCRdb lists only in-frame clones, some missing. This sample contains 100,000 to 150,000 clones. The sequenced material came from PBMCs. The receptor set was obtained from a woman between 40 and 50 years old in good health and CMV-seropositive.

V gene TRBV6-5 combines with J gene TRBJ2-5, with 7 positions matching TRBD1. The DNA end is more similar to TRBJ2-7, so the J call may be wrong. The CDR3 runs 14 residues. Germline CDR1 MNHEY, CDR2 SVGAGI. CDR3 sequence (DNA): TGTGCCAGCAGAGAAGGGACAGTTTCCTACGAGCAGTACTTC. This sequence encodes CASREGTVSYEQYF.

The rearrangement joins TRBV5-1 to TRBJ1-3; D ambiguous. The CDR3 consists of 14 residues. Germline lookup yields CDR1 SGHRS and CDR2 YFSETQ. V was trimmed by 4 bases and J by 0 bases, leaving 8 bases between them. The chain's CDR3 is CASSPFSSGNTIYF. The DNA of the CDR3 is TGCGCCAGCAGCCCTTTCTCCTCTGGAAACACCATATATTTT.

The gene calls are TRBV28 and TRBJ1-1, with D unclear. Deletions cut 5 bases from V and 4 bases from J, with 11 bases between. This CDR3 is built from 13 residues. Germline V CDR1 and CDR2: MDHEN, SYDVKM. The CDR3 loop reads CASSLGEGTEAFF. CDR3 DNA sequence: TGTGCCAGCAGTCTCGGAGAGGGCACTGAAGCTTTCTTT. Variable domain in full (rest from reference TRBV28 and TRBJ1-1): DVKVTQSSRYLVKRTGEKVFLECVQDMDHENMFWYRQDPGLGLRLIYFSYDVKMKEKGDIPEGYSVSREKKERFSLILESASTNQTSMYLCASSLGEGTEAFFGQGTRLTVV.

The V and J genes are TRBV7-2 and TRBJ2-1; possible D gene TRBD2, 6 bases. Germline CDR1 and CDR2: SGHTA and FQGNSA. This CDR3 is built from 13 residues. V lost 1 base to trimming and J lost 10 bases, with 11 bases between them. CDR3 sequence (DNA): TGTGCCAGCAGCTTAGAGGCGGGACGGGAGCAGTTCTTC. Its protein is CASSLEAGREQFF.

The J gene is TRBJ2-7, the V gene TRBV30, with a weak D call TRBD2 (5 bases). The CDR3 is made up of 14 amino acids. CDR1 and CDR2 (germline): GTSNPN, SVGIG (reference sequence). V shed 5 bases and J shed 2 bases, with 16 bases lying between them. The CDR3 bases are TGTGCCTGGGTTAAAACTGGACTCCCCTACGAGCAGTACTTC. It yields the protein CAWVKTGLPYEQYF.

The chain recombines TRBV10-1 with TRBJ1-1, with D perhaps matching TRBD1 (5 bases). Trimming pared 8 bases from V and 2 bases from J, leaving 12 bases between. The germline V gene encodes CDR1 WNHNN and CDR2 SYGVQD (reference sequence). This CDR3 is built from 13 residues. This CDR3 reads CASRVGLNTEAFF. In nucleotides, the CDR3 is TGCGCCAGCCGAGTGGGGCTAAACACTGAAGCTTTCTTT.

This rearrangement joins TRBV5-1 to TRBJ2-7; 8 bases fit TRBD1. V shed 1 base, J shed 3 bases, and the junction held 6 bases outside the gene matches. CDR3 length: 15 amino acids. CDR1 and CDR2 (germline): SGHRS, YFSETQ. The chain's CDR3 is CASSLSSRGLYEQYF. The CDR3 nucleotides read TGCGCCAGCAGCTTGTCCAGCAGGGGGCTCTACGAGCAGTACTTC. The whole variable domain, filled in from reference TRBV5-1 and TRBJ2-7, reads KAGVTQTPRYLIKTRGQQVTLSCSPISGHRSVSWYQQTPGQGLQFLFEYFSETQRNKGNFPGRFSGRQFSNSRSEMNVSTLELGDSALYLCASSLSSRGLYEQYFGPGTRLTVT.

The genes are TRBV9 and TRBJ2-7, with 10 bases aligning to TRBD1. The CDR3 has 15 amino acids. The V gene end was trimmed by 3 bases and the J gene end by 3 bases; junction bases not matched to a gene: 6. Germline V lookup: CDR1 SGDLS, CDR2 YYNGEE. The CDR3 nucleotides are TGTGCCAGCAGCGCCCTGACAGGGGGCAGCTACGAGCAGTACTTC. Translated, it gives CASSALTGGSYEQYF.

This sequence joins TRBV5-6 and TRBJ2-5; possibly TRBD1 for D (6 bases). Germline V gene lookup returns CDR1 SGHDT and CDR2 YYEEEE. The CDR3 length is 15 residues. V lost 4 bases, J lost 2 bases, and 15 bases lay in between. For the CDR3, the DNA is TGTGCCAGCAGCCATAGGGGGACACCGCAAGAGACCCAGTACTTC. Protein: CASSHRGTPQETQYF. The full variable domain, completed using reference TRBV5-6 and TRBJ2-5, is DAGVTQSPTHLIKTRGQQVTLRCSPKSGHDTVSWYQQALGQGPQFIFQYYEEEERQRGNFPDRFSGHQFPNYSSELNVNALLLGDSALYLCASSHRGTPQETQYFGPGTRLLVL.

The genes are TRBV2 and TRBJ1-5; D gene unclear. Germline CDR1 reads SNHLY; CDR2 reads FYNNEI. V was pared by 7 bases and J by 5 bases, with 15 bases between. This CDR3 region has 14 residues. CDR3 in amino acids: CASTPQRSDQPQHF. In DNA form, the CDR3 reads TGTGCCAGCACCCCACAGAGAAGTGATCAGCCCCAGCATTTT.